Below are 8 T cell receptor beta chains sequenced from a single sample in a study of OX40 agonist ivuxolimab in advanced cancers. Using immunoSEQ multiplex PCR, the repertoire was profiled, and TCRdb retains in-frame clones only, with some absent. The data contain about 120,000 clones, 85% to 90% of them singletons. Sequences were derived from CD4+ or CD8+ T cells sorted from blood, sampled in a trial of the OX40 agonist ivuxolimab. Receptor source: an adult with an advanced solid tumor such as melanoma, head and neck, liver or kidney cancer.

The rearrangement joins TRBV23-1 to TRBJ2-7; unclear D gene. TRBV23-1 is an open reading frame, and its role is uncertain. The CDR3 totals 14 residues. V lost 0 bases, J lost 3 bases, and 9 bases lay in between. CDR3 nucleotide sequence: TGCGCCAGCAGTCAATCTAGGCCTGGCTACGAGCAGTACTTC. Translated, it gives CASSQSRPGYEQYF.

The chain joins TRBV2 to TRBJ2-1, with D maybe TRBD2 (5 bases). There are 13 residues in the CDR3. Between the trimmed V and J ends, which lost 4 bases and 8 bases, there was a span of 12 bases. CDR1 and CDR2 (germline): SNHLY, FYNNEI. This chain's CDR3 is CASSARPRDEQFF. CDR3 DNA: TGTGCCAGCAGTGCACGGCCGAGGGATGAGCAGTTCTTC.

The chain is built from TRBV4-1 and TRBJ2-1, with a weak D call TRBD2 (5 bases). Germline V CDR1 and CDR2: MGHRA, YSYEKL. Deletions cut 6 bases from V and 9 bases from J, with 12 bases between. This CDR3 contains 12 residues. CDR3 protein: CASSHDLAEQFF. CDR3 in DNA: TGCGCCAGCAGTCACGATCTAGCTGAGCAGTTCTTC.

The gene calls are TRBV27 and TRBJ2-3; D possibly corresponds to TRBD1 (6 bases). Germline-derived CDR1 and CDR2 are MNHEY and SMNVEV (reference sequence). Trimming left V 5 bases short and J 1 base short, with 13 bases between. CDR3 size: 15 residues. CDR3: CASSARDTGTDTQYF. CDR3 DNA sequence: TGTGCCAGCAGTGCCCGGGACACCGGCACAGATACGCAGTATTTT.

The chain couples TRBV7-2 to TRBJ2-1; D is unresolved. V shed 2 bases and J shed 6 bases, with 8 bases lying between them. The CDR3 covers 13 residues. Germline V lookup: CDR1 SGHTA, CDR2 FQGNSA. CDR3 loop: CASSLIRSNEQFF. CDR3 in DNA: TGTGCCAGCAGCTTAATTCGGAGCAATGAGCAGTTCTTC.

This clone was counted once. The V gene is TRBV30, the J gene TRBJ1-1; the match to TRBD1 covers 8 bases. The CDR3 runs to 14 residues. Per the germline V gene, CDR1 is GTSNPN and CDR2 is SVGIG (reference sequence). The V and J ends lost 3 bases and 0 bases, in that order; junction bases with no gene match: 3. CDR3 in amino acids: CAWRETGVNTEAFF. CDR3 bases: TGTGCCTGGAGGGAGACAGGGGTGAACACTGAAGCTTTCTTT.

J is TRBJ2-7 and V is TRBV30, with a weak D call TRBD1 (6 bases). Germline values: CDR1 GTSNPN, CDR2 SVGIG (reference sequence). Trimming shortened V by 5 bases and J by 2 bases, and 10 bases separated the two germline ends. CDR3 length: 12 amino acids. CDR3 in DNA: TGTGCCTGGGGACAGTCGGCCTACGAGCAGTACTTC. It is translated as CAWGQSAYEQYF.

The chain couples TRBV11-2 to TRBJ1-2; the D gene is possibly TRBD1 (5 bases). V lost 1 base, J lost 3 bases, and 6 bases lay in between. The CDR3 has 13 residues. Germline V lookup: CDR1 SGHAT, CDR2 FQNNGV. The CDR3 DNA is TGTGCCAGCAGCTTAGGCAGGGACTATGGCTACACCTTC. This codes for CASSLGRDYGYTF. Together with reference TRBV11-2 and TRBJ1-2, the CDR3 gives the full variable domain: EAGVAQSPRYKIIEKRQSVAFWCNPISGHATLYWYQQILGQGPKLLIQFQNNGVVDDSQLPKDRFSAERLKGVDSTLKIQPAKLEDSAVYLCASSLGRDYGYTFGSGTRLTVV.